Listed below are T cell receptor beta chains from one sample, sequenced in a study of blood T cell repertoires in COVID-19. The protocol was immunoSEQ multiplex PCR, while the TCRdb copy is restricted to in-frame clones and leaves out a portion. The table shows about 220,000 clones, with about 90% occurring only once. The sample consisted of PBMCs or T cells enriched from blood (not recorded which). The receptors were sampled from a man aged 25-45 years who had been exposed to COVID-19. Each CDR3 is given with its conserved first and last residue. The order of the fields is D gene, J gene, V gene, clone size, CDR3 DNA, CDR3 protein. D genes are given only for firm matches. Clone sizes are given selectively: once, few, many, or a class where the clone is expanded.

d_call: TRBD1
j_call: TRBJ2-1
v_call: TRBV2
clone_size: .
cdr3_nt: TGTGCCAGCACCGGGACAGGGGTTTTGGCGGGGGGAATCAATGAGCAGTTCTTC
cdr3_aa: CASTGTGVLAGGINEQFF

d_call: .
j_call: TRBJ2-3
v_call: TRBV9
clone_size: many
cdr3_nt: TGTGCCAGCACTAGCAGCACAGATACGCAGTATTTT
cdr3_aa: CASTSSTDTQYF

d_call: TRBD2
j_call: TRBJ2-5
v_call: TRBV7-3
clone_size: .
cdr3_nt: TGTGCCAGCAGCATATCGGGACTAGCGGGGAGAGAGACCCAGTACTTC
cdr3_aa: CASSISGLAGRETQYF

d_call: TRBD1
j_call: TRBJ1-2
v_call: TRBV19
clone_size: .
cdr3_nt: TGTGCCAGTAGTGCTCGACAGGGTGGTTTAGATGGCTACACCTTC
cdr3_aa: CASSARQGGLDGYTF

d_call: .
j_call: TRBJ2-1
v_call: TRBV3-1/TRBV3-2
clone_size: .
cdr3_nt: TGTGCCAGCAGCCCCAGGGGCCGTAGCTCCTACAATGAGCAGTTCTTC
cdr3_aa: CASSPRGRSSYNEQFF

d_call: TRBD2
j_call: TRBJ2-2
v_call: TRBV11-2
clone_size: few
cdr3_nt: TGTGCCAGCACCTTTGCTAGCGGGTCGACCGGGGAGCTGTTTTTT
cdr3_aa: CASTFASGSTGELFF

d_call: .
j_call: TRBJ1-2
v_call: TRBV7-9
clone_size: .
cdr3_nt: TGTGCCAGCAGCCCTACGAGGGACTATGGCTACACCTTC
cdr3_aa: CASSPTRDYGYTF

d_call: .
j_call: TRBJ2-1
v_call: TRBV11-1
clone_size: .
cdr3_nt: TGTGCCAGCAGCCCCCGGGAGTTATTAGGGTACAATGAGCAGTTCTTC
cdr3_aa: CASSPRELLGYNEQFF

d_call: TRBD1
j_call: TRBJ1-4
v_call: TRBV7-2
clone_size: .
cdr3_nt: TGTGCCAGCAGCTTTGACAGGGGGCCTAATGAAAAACTGTTTTTT
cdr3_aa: CASSFDRGPNEKLFF

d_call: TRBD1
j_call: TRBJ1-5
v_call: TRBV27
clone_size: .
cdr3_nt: TGTGCCAGCAGTCACGGGACAGCGAGGTATAGCAATCAGCCCCAGCATTTT
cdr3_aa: CASSHGTARYSNQPQHF

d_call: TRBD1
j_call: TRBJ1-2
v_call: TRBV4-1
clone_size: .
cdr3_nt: TGCGCCAGCAGCCCGAGAGGAGGGACAGGGGGCCTCAACTATGGCTACACCTTC
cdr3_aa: CASSPRGGTGGLNYGYTF

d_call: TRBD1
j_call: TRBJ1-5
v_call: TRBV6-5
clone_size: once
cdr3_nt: TGTGCCAGCAGGACCGGGGACAGAGGTCAGCCCCAGCATTTT
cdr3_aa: CASRTGDRGQPQHF

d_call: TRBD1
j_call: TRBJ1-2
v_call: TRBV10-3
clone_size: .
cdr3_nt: TGTGCCATCAGGGTCGGGACAGGGAGTTATGGCTACACCTTC
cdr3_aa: CAIRVGTGSYGYTF

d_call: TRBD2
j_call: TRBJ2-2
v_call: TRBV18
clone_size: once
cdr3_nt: TGTGCCAGCTCGCTAAGCGGGGGAGCGAACACCGGGGAGCTGTTTTTT
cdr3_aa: CASSLSGGANTGELFF

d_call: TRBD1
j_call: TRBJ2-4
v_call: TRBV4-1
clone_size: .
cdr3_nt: TGCGCCAGCAGCCAAGTTGGGAACAGGGGGTTATACATTCAGTACTTC
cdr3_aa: CASSQVGNRGLYIQYF

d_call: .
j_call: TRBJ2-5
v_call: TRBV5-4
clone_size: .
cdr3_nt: TGTGCCAGCAGCTACCCTCCCGGGAAGGAGACCCAGTACTTC
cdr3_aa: CASSYPPGKETQYF

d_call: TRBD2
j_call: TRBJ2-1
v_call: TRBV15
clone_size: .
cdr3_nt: TGTGCCACCAGCAAGCGGGGATTCTACAATGAGCAGTTCTTC
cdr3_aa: CATSKRGFYNEQFF

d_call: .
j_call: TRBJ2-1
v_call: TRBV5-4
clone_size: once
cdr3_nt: TGTGCCAGCGGTTCTACGGGGTCCTACAATGAGCAGTTCTTC
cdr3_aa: CASGSTGSYNEQFF

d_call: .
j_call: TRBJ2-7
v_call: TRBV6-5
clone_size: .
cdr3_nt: TGTGCCAGCAATCCGGGGGACGGCGGGCTCAAGCAGTACTTC
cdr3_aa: CASNPGDGGLKQYF

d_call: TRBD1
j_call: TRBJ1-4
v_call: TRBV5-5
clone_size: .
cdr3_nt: TGTGCCAGCAGCTTGGGGGGGACAGTCGAAAAACTGTTTTTT
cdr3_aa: CASSLGGTVEKLFF

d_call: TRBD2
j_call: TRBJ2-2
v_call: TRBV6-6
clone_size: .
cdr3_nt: TGTGCCAGCAGTTGGACTAGGGAGGCTGGGGAGCTGTTTTTT
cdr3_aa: CASSWTREAGELFF

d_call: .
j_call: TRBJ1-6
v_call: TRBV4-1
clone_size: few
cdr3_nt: TGCGCCAGCAGCCAACCGGGGGATACGGATTCACCCCTCCACTTT
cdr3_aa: CASSQPGDTDSPLHF

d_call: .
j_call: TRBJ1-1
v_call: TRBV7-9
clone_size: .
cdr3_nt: TGTGCCAGCAGCTGGATTGCGGGGACCCAAAACACTGAAGCTTTCTTT
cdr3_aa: CASSWIAGTQNTEAFF

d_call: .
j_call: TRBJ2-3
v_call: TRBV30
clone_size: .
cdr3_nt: TGTGTCTTCGGGCAGGGAGGAGATACGCAGTATTTT
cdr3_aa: CVFGQGGDTQYF

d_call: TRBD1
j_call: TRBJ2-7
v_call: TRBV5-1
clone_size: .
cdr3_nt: TGCGCCAGCAGTCTGGGGCTGTTGACAGGGGGCTACACCTACGAGCAGTACTTC
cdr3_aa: CASSLGLLTGGYTYEQYF

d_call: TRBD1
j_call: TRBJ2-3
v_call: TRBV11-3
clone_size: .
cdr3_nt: TGTGCCAGCAGCTCTTTTCGGACAGGGGAAGGCACAGATACGCAGTATTTT
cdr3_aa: CASSSFRTGEGTDTQYF

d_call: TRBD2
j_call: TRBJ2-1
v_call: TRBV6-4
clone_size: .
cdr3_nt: TGTGCCAGCAGTGGACTAGCGGGGGGGCTCAATGAGCAGTTCTTC
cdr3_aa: CASSGLAGGLNEQFF

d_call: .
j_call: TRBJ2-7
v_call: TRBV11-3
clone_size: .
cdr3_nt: TGTGCCAGCCGACAGGTTCGAACCGACGAGCAGTACTTC
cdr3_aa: CASRQVRTDEQYF

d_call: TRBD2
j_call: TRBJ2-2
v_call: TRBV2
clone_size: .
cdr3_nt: TGTGCCAGCAGTGTGTTGCTAGCGGGGACTACCGGGGAGCTGTTTTTT
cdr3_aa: CASSVLLAGTTGELFF

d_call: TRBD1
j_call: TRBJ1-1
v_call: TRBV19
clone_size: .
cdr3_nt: TGTGCCAGTAGTATAGGGAGGGCAGGGGGCGAGGACACTGAAGCTTTCTTT
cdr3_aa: CASSIGRAGGEDTEAFF

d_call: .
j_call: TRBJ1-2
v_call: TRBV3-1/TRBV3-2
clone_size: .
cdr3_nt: TGTGCCAGCCGGGCAGGGGAGTTCCGTGGCTACACCTTC
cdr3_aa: CASRAGEFRGYTF

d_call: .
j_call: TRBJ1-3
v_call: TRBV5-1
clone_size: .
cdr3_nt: TGCGCCAGCGGGGGACTAGGGAACACCATATATTTT
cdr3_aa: CASGGLGNTIYF

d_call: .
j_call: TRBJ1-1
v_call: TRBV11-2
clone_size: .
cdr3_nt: TGTGCCAGCAGTATACGGGGTCTAGCGAACACTGAAGCTTTCTTT
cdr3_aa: CASSIRGLANTEAFF

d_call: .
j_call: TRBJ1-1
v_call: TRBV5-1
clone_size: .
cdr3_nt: TGCGCCAGCAGCTTGCAGGGGACGGGGAACACTGAAGCTTTCTTT
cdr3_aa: CASSLQGTGNTEAFF

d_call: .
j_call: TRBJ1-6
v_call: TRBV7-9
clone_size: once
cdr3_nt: TGTGCCAGCAGCTCGCGCGGCAGGGATAATTCACCCCTCCACTTT
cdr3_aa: CASSSRGRDNSPLHF

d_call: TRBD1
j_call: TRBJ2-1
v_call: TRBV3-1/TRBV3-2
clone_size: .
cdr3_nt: TGTGCCAGCAGCCAAGGGGTTTTGGGACAGGCCGCCTTGGGCAATGAGCAGTTCTTC
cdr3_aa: CASSQGVLGQAALGNEQFF

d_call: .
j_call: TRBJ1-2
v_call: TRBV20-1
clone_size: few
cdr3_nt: TGCAGTGCTAGTTCGGGAAGCCTTTACACCTTC
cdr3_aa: CSASSGSLYTF

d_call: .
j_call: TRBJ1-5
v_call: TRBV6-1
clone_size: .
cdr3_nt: TGTGCCAGCAGTGAAGCGGGGGGGGACCTTGTAGGCAATCAGCCCCAGCATTTT
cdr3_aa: CASSEAGGDLVGNQPQHF

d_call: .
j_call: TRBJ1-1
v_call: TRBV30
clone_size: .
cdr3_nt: TGTGCCTGGAGTGTACTTCTAGACCCGAACACTGAAGCTTTCTTT
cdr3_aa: CAWSVLLDPNTEAFF

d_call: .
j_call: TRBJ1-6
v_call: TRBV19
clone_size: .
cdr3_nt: TGTGCCAGTAGTATTGAGGGTCGACTGGGTTCACCCCTCCACTTT
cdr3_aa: CASSIEGRLGSPLHF

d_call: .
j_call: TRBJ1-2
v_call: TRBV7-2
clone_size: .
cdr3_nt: TGTGCCAGCAGCTCGTCTAGACAGGTTTATGGCTACACCTTC
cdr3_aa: CASSSSRQVYGYTF

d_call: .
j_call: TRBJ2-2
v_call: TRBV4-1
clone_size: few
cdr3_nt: TGCGCCAGCAGCCAGTCCCAGATGGAACAGCAACGTAAAAACACCGGGGAGCTGTTTTTT
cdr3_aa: CASSQSQMEQQRKNTGELFF

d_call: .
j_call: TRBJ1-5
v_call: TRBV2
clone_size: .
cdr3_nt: TGTGCCAGCAGTGGAGGGGGGGGGTACTCTCAGCCCCAGCATTTT
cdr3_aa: CASSGGGGYSQPQHF

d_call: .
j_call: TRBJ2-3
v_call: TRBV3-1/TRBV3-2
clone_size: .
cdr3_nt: TGTGCCAGCAGCCCCGGGCCGACCGGGATGACAGATACGCAGTATTTT
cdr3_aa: CASSPGPTGMTDTQYF

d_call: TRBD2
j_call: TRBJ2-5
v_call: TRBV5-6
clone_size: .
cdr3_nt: TGTGCCAGCAGCTCCCTAGCGGGGGTCCAAGAGACCCAGTACTTC
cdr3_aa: CASSSLAGVQETQYF

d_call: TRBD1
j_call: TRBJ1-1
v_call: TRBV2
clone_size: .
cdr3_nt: TGTGCCACCCCAGAAGAGGTAGGGGGACAGCGAAACACTGAAGCTTTCTTT
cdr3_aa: CATPEEVGGQRNTEAFF

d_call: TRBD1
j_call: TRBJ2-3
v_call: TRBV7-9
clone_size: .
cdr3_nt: TGTGCCAGCAGCTTAGTGGGACAGGGGGTAGATACGCAGTATTTT
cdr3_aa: CASSLVGQGVDTQYF

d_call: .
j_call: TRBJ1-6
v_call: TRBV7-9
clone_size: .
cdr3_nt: TGTGCCAGCGGGCAGGAAAATTCACCCCTCCACTTT
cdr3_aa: CASGQENSPLHF

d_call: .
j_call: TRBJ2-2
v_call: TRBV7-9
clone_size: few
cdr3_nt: TGTGCCAGCAGTCGAGGTTCGGCCGGGGAGCTGTTTTTT
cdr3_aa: CASSRGSAGELFF

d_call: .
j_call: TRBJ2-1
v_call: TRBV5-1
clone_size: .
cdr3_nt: TGCGCCAGCAGCTGGCGAAAGGTCCCTCTAGATTGGTCCTACAATGAGCAGTTCTTC
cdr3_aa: CASSWRKVPLDWSYNEQFF